This T cell receptor beta chain was documented in a study of cytomegalovirus exposure and HLA in healthy donors. The wider study: Earlier, 95 million to 140 million unique TCR beta sequences were recovered from about 200 million T cells by an analysis.

Primers: 60 Vbeta forward and 13 Jbeta reverse. Sequencing used immunoSEQ multiplex PCR; TCRdb keeps in-frame clones, though not all of them. In the table there are about 300,000 clones, around 86% of which are singletons. This receptor was identified in a middle-aged man in good health and CMV-seropositive. The sample taken for sequencing was PBMCs.

CDR3 residues: CASSQAIQGYEQYF. DNA of the CDR3: TGCGCCAGCAGCCAAGCAATCCAGGGGTACGAGCAGTACTTC. The genes are TRBV4-1 and TRBJ2-7; perhaps TRBD1 as D (6 bases). V was shortened by 1 base and J by 4 bases, with 11 bases between the two germline ends. The CDR3 totals 14 residues. Germline CDR1 is MGHRA and CDR2 is YSYEKL.